Below are 9 T cell receptor beta chains sequenced from a single sample in a study of human versus mouse CDR3 diversity and MHC coevolution. Data came from immunoSEQ multiplex PCR; TCRdb stores just in-frame clones and leaves some out. The sample has tens of thousands of clones; roughly 95% are singletons. The source material was naive CD4+ T cells from blood. Noted subset: CD45RO-negative CD62L-positive naive CD4 T cells. The receptor source for this set is a person between 30 and 69 years old in good health.

This chain connects TRBV6-5 to TRBJ2-5; perhaps TRBD2 as D (6 bases). Per the germline V gene, CDR1 is MNHEY and CDR2 is SVGAGI. Trimming removed 6 bases from V and 2 bases from J, with 13 bases in between. This CDR3 is 14 amino acids long. DNA of the CDR3: TGTGCCAGCAGCCGAGCGGGCCAGCAAGAGACCCAGTACTTC. Its translation is CASSRAGQQETQYF.

The J gene is TRBJ2-5, the V gene TRBV30, with 7 nucleotides matching TRBD1. The end of the DNA fits TRBJ2-7 better, so the J call may be wrong. Per germline, CDR1 GTSNPN and CDR2 SVGIG (reference sequence). The CDR3 totals 13 residues. The CDR3 reads CAWSRQGLYEQYF. The CDR3 nucleotides read TGTGCCTGGAGCCGACAGGGCCTCTACGAGCAGTACTTC.

This chain joins TRBV28 and TRBJ2-7; no clear D gene. The germline CDR1 and CDR2 sequences are MDHEN and SYDVKM. The CDR3 totals 15 residues. Trimming removed 4 bases at V and 0 bases at J, with 13 bases between. CDR3 protein: CASSWVHSSSYEQYF. In DNA, the CDR3 is TGTGCCAGCAGTTGGGTCCACAGCAGCTCCTACGAGCAGTACTTC.

This chain uses TRBV5-8 with TRBJ1-1; 7 bases are a match to TRBD1. Germline V lookup: CDR1 SGHTS, CDR2 YDEGEE. There are 16 residues in the CDR3. V was pared by 4 bases and J by 0 bases, with 9 bases of the junction left unmatched. The DNA for the CDR3 is TGTGCCAGCAGCGCGGGACAGTTAGGAATGAACACTGAAGCTTTCTTT. As protein: CASSAGQLGMNTEAFF.

The V and J genes are TRBV28 and TRBJ1-4, with TRBD1 as a possible D gene (6 bases). The CDR3 sequence is 11 residues long. V lost 8 bases and J 8 bases, leaving 9 bases between the germline ends. Germline V gene lookup returns CDR1 MDHEN and CDR2 SYDVKM. Written as DNA, the CDR3 is TGTGCCAGCGGGGGGGCGGAAAAACTGTTTTTT. Amino acids: CASGGAEKLFF. The full variable domain, in which reference TRBV28 and TRBJ1-4 provide the parts outside the CDR3, is DVKVTQSSRYLVKRTGEKVFLECVQDMDHENMFWYRQDPGLGLRLIYFSYDVKMKEKGDIPEGYSVSREKKERFSLILESASTNQTSMYLCASGGAEKLFFGSGTQLSVL.

The chain recombines TRBV7-3 with TRBJ2-1; D call uncertain. Trimming removed 3 bases at V and 3 bases at J, with 6 bases between. The CDR3 extends over 13 amino acids. CDR1 SGHTA and CDR2 FQGTGA come from the germline V gene. The CDR3 nucleotides are TGTGCCAGCAGCTTGTATAGCTACAATGAGCAGTTCTTC. This translates into CASSLYSYNEQFF.

The CDR3: CASSLGQGANEKLFF. The CDR3, as DNA: TGTGCCAGCAGCTTAGGTCAGGGGGCTAATGAAAAACTGTTTTTT. The chain joins TRBV7-8 to TRBJ1-4; 7 nucleotides agree with TRBD1. The germline CDR1 and CDR2 sequences are SGHVS and FQNEAQ. Germline trimming cut 1 base from V and 3 bases from J; bases unmatched to any gene: 2. This CDR3 is 15 amino acids long.

This chain uses TRBV18 with TRBJ1-1; TRBD1 matches at 8 bases. This CDR3 has 16 residues. The germline V gene encodes CDR1 KGHSH and CDR2 LQKENI. The junction had 12 bases not matched to a gene; V was cut back by 2 bases and J by 7 bases. The CDR3 spells CASSPYILQGEDEAFF. The CDR3 DNA reads as TGTGCCAGCTCACCATATATATTACAGGGGGAGGATGAAGCTTTCTTT.

The V gene is TRBV19, the J gene TRBJ2-2, with a tentative D call TRBD2 (7 bases). The V end lost 8 bases, the J end lost 5 bases, and 18 bases lay between the germline ends. From germline, CDR1 is LNHDA and CDR2 SQIVND (reference sequence). CDR3 size: 15 residues. The CDR3 coding sequence is TGTGCCAGTGGGGGCGCGGGAGTCGGGACCGGGGAGCTGTTTTTT. It yields the protein CASGGAGVGTGELFF.